This TCR beta chain originates from a study of blood T cell repertoires in COVID-19. Study details: From T cells, B-cell-depleted T cells, or PBMCs came the material, which was cDNA or gDNA.

This clone was observed once. Germline values: CDR1 SGHRS, CDR2 YFSETQ. Losses at the gene ends were 4 bases for V and 1 base for J; bases not matched to a gene: 5. The CDR3 has 15 residues. Original methodology: Amplification from reference gene primers served as the basis for estimated nucleated cell counts. TCRdb keeps only in-frame clones here, not all; method: immunoSEQ multiplex PCR. The V and J calls and clone size were taken over from that table, and D and trimming were inferred from the DNA. The table has under 250,000 clones, about nine tenths seen once. The chain is built from TRBV5-1 and TRBJ2-1, with 7 bases identical to TRBD1. This receptor was obtained from a man between 60 and 70 years old who had recovered from COVID-19. Material for sequencing was peripheral blood. The CDR3 region is CASSPGTASYNEQFF. The CDR3 DNA reads TGCGCCAGCAGCCCCGGGACAGCGTCCTACAATGAGCAGTTCTTC. Using reference TRBV5-1 and TRBJ2-1 for the parts outside the CDR3, the full variable domain is KAGVTQTPRYLIKTRGQQVTLSCSPISGHRSVSWYQQTPGQGLQFLFEYFSETQRNKGNFPGRFSGRQFSNSRSEMNVSTLELGDSALYLCASSPGTASYNEQFFGPGTRLTVL.